The text below deals with one T cell receptor (beta chain). This sample was taken from a study of CD8 T cells in Susac syndrome. The CDR3 extends over 16 amino acids. The V and J ends lost 0 bases and 6 bases respectively, with 15 bases between them. The germline gives CDR1 WSHSY, CDR2 SAAADI. Random hexamers served to reverse transcribe roughly 0.5 to 1 ug RNA. TCRdb used MiXCR to reprocess the immunoSEQ multiplex PCR reads, holding one entry per CDR3 protein. The table lists 330,000 or so distinct CDR3 sequences, approximately 85% of them singletons. This receptor was taken from a human donor with multiple sclerosis. The rearrangement uses TRBV10-2 and TRBJ2-1; D is perhaps TRBD2 (6 bases). Specimen: CD8+ T cells from PBMCs. CDR3 DNA sequence: TGCGCCAGCAGTGAGTCGACGGGACTTTGGCCCAATGAGCAGTTCTTC. Residues: CASSESTGLWPNEQFF.